Each of the 2 T cell receptor beta chains below was sequenced from the same sample in a study of a mutant IDH1 vaccine in newly diagnosed glioma. These TCRs' antigens remain unknown. Produced via immunoSEQ multiplex PCR; TCRdb's table is partial and in-frame only. This table holds some 60,000 clones, 80% found once. As to time point: week 11, during vaccination. A single vaccine dose contained 300 ug of mutant IDH1 20-mer peptide, and topical imiquimod was used with it. Sequences were derived from PBMCs, sampled from a glioma patient whose treatment included an IDH1 peptide vaccine. The receptors come from a man aged 45-65 years with glioma.

The chain joins TRBV9 to TRBJ2-1, with 11 bases matching TRBD2. CDR1 is SGDLS and CDR2 is YYNGEE in the germline V gene. The CDR3 sequence is 16 residues long. V shed 3 bases and J 4 bases; nucleotides not matched to a gene: 6. CDR3 DNA sequence: TGTGCCAGCAGCGCGCTAGCGGGGGGCCTTTACAATGAGCAGTTCTTC. It is translated as CASSALAGGLYNEQFF. Complete variable domain (other parts from reference TRBV9 and TRBJ2-1): DSGVTQTPKHLITATGQRVTLRCSPRSGDLSVYWYQQSLDQGLQFLIQYYNGEERAKGNILERFSAQQFPDLHSELNLSSLELGDSALYFCASSALAGGLYNEQFFGPGTRLTVL.

This chain connects TRBV6-5 to TRBJ1-4; maybe TRBD1 (5 bases). Per the germline V gene, CDR1 is MNHEY and CDR2 is SVGAGI. The CDR3 sequence is 14 residues long. The ends were cut back, 5 bases at V and 3 bases at J, with 10 bases in the middle. CDR3 loop: CASSAGSANEKLFF. The CDR3 DNA sequence: TGTGCCAGCAGTGCAGGGTCCGCTAATGAAAAACTGTTTTTT.